A single sample gave rise to the 13 T cell receptor beta chains below, sequenced in a study of graft-versus-host responses after intestinal transplantation. TCRdb's table, derived via immunoSEQ multiplex PCR, lists solely in-frame clones and lacks some. The sample lists about 110,000 clones, over 85% occurring once. Their antigens remain unidentified. This specimen consisted of unstimulated CD8+ T cells sorted from spleen or lymph node cells, obtained before intestinal transplant. The receptors were gathered from a human donor who received an intestinal transplant.

The CDR3 DNA follows: TGTGCCAGCAGTTTATTCGGGACAGAACCCTACGAGCAGTACTTC. Translated, it gives CASSLFGTEPYEQYF. The chain joins TRBV27 to TRBJ2-7; 7 bases are shared with TRBD1. Germline V gene data show CDR1 as MNHEY and CDR2 as SMNVEV (reference sequence). Germline trimming cut 1 base from V and 2 bases from J; bases unmatched to any gene: 5. The CDR3 runs to 15 residues.

The chain uses TRBV7-9 and TRBJ2-4; no definite D call. The CDR3 totals 14 residues. Germline assignment: CDR1 SEHNR and CDR2 FQNEAQ (reference sequence). Trimming cost V 5 bases and J 9 bases, with 17 bases left between them. Here the CDR3 reads CASSPLNEDRIQYF. The CDR3 coding sequence is TGTGCCAGCAGCCCTTTGAATGAGGATCGCATTCAGTACTTC.

V usage is TRBV6-5 and J usage is TRBJ2-7, with D maybe TRBD2 (5 bases). Germline V gene lookup returns CDR1 MNHEY and CDR2 SVGAGI. The CDR3 consists of 13 residues. With 5 bases removed from V and 2 bases from J, the gap between germline ends came to 10 bases. The CDR3 bases are TGTGCCAGCAGTCTCGGAGGCACCTACGAGCAGTACTTC. It translates to CASSLGGTYEQYF.

V is TRBV29-1 and J is TRBJ2-1, with D perhaps matching TRBD2 (6 bases). This CDR3 has 11 residues. In germline, CDR1 is SQVTM, CDR2 ANQGSEA. The DNA for the CDR3 is TGCGGGGGGAAAGAGGCGAATGAGCAGTTCTTC. This sequence encodes CGGKEANEQFF.

This clone was found once. The chain couples TRBV28 to TRBJ2-1; TRBD2 aligns across 11 bases. The V gene end was trimmed by 3 bases and the J gene end by 6 bases; junction bases not matched to a gene: 13. Germline-derived CDR1 and CDR2 are MDHEN and SYDVKM. The CDR3 totals 18 residues. CDR3 in amino acids: CASSFPLAGTSGPNEQFF. CDR3 bases: TGTGCCAGCAGTTTTCCACTTGCCGGGACTAGCGGCCCCAATGAGCAGTTCTTC. The variable domain in full, completed from reference TRBV28 and TRBJ2-1, reads DVKVTQSSRYLVKRTGEKVFLECVQDMDHENMFWYRQDPGLGLRLIYFSYDVKMKEKGDIPEGYSVSREKKERFSLILESASTNQTSMYLCASSFPLAGTSGPNEQFFGPGTRLTVL.

This sequence joins TRBV2 and TRBJ1-5; D gene unclear. Deletions cut 2 bases from V and 0 bases from J, with 8 bases between. The CDR3 is 15 residues long. Germline V CDR1 and CDR2: SNHLY, FYNNEI. CDR3 protein: CASSEYQYSNQPQHF. The DNA for the CDR3 is TGTGCCAGCAGTGAATATCAATATAGCAATCAGCCCCAGCATTTT.

In regard to this clone: An end of the junction does not agree with germline; a read error may underlie this. Other DNA sequences within the sample encode an identical CDR3. The genes are TRBV6-5 and TRBJ2-7; D is unclear. Germline values: CDR1 MNHEY, CDR2 SVGAGI. The CDR3 length is 11 residues. CDR3 region: CASSDGYEQYF. The CDR3 nucleotides are TGCGCCAGCAGTGACGGCTACGAGCAGTACTTC.

The chain uses TRBV19 and TRBJ1-1, with D possibly TRBD1 on 5 matching bases. V lost 5 bases, J lost 1 base, and 8 bases lay in between. The CDR3 covers 13 residues. Germline V lookup: CDR1 LNHDA, CDR2 SQIVND (reference sequence). The DNA for the CDR3 is TGTGCCAGTAGTCCTACAGGGAACACTGAAGCTTTCTTT. Its translation: CASSPTGNTEAFF.

This clone was counted a single time. The chain has TRBV5-1 and TRBJ2-5; 14 nucleotides line up with TRBD2. This CDR3 region has 17 residues. Per the germline V gene, CDR1 is SGHRS and CDR2 is YFSETQ. The junction had 9 bases not matched to a gene; V was cut back by 4 bases and J by 4 bases. The CDR3 spells CASSTTTSGRARETQYF. CDR3 DNA: TGCGCCAGCAGCACCACGACTAGCGGGAGGGCCAGAGAGACCCAGTACTTC.

This clone was picked up one time. The chain couples TRBV6-6 to TRBJ2-7; 9 bases fit TRBD1. This CDR3 region has 15 residues. From germline, CDR1 is MNHNY and CDR2 SVGAGI (reference sequence). V was clipped by 5 bases and J by 5 bases; unmatched bases: 10. The CDR3 DNA sequence: TGTGCCAGCAGTAACCTACAGGGGGCAGTGAACGAGCAGTACTTC. Protein sequence: CASSNLQGAVNEQYF.

The chain combines TRBV7-9 with TRBJ2-7; D remains unclear. This CDR3 has 14 amino acids. CDR1 and CDR2 (germline): SEHNR, FQNEAQ (reference sequence). Trimming removed 5 bases at V and 3 bases at J, with 14 bases between. The CDR3 loop is CASSPLNLYYEQYF. The CDR3 DNA reads TGTGCCAGCAGCCCTCTCAACCTATACTACGAGCAGTACTTC.

The chain is built from TRBV9 and TRBJ2-3; possible D gene TRBD1, 6 bases. Trimming took off 3 bases at V and 1 base at J, with 15 bases between the two ends. This CDR3 region has 16 residues. Germline loops: CDR1 SGDLS, CDR2 YYNGEE. The CDR3 sequence is CASSALEDSGTDTQYF. The CDR3 region has the DNA TGTGCCAGCAGCGCCTTAGAGGACAGTGGCACAGATACGCAGTATTTT. The full variable domain, with the rest looked up from reference TRBV9 and TRBJ2-3, is DSGVTQTPKHLITATGQRVTLRCSPRSGDLSVYWYQQSLDQGLQFLIQYYNGEERAKGNILERFSAQQFPDLHSELNLSSLELGDSALYFCASSALEDSGTDTQYFGPGTRLTVL.

V and J are TRBV29-1 and TRBJ2-1; possible D gene TRBD2, 5 bases. Trimming removed 7 bases from V and 10 bases from J, with 14 bases in between. CDR1 and CDR2 from the germline V gene are SQVTM and ANQGSEA. The CDR3 is 11 residues long. This CDR3 reads CSAEGSWEQFF. The DNA of the CDR3 is TGCAGCGCCGAGGGTAGCTGGGAGCAGTTCTTC.